These T cell receptor beta chains were read from a single sample in a study of breast tumors, draining lymph nodes, adjacent tissues. TCRdb reanalysed the multiplex PCR reads using MiXCR and keeps one entry per CDR3 protein. The repertoire has roughly 110,000 distinct CDR3 sequences, around 30% of them found once; the top ten carry less than 6%. The sample taken for sequencing was axillary lymph node tissue. Every receptor here comes from a female donor with breast cancer. Some clones in this sample may be carry-over from other donors' samples. CDR3s include the opening cysteine and the closing phenylalanine or tryptophan. The D gene is left open where the match is weak. Size values are once, few and many counts, or a class for expanded clones, and some rows have none.

CDR3nt	CDR3aa	d_gene	v_gene	abundance	j_gene
NA	CASGFGAGELLF	NA	TRBV12-5	NA	TRBJ2-2
TGTGCCAGCAGTTCTAAAGCCAGCTCCTACGAGCAGTACTTC	CASSSKASSYEQYF	NA	TRBV12-3/TRBV12-4	many	TRBJ2-7
TGTGCCAGTAGAACAGGGGGCGCTGGGGCCAACGTCCTGACTTTC	CASRTGGAGANVLTF	TRBD1	TRBV19	many	TRBJ2-6
TGTGCCAGCAGCCAGAAAGGGGGGGGGCAAGAGACCCAGTACTTC	CASSQKGGGQETQYF	NA	TRBV3-2	few	TRBJ2-5
TGCGCCAGCAGCTCGGGACAGGGGTCGTACGAGCAGTACTTC	CASSSGQGSYEQYF	TRBD1	TRBV5-1	many	TRBJ2-7
TGTGCCTGGAGTTCGGGGCATACCTACGAGCAGTACTTC	CAWSSGHTYEQYF	NA	TRBV30	many	TRBJ2-7
TGCAGTGCTAGGGACCCGGGACAGGGGGGGCCTGGGGCCAACGTCCTGACTTTC	CSARDPGQGGPGANVLTF	TRBD1	TRBV20-1	NA	TRBJ2-6
TGCAGCGTTGCGGAGGGGACTAATGAAAAACTGTTTTTT	CSVAEGTNEKLFF	NA	TRBV29-1	NA	TRBJ1-4
TGCGCCAGCAAGTGGGGAGATACGCAGTATTTT	CASKWGDTQYF	NA	TRBV4-1	many	TRBJ2-3
TGTGCCAGCACACAGGGGCGTCAGAATTCACCCCTCCACTTT	CASTQGRQNSPLHF	TRBD1	TRBV25-1	many	TRBJ1-6
TGCGCCAGCAGCTTCCTCGCGGGACAAGAGACCCAGTACTTC	CASSFLAGQETQYF	NA	TRBV5-1	many	TRBJ2-5
TGCGCCAGCAGCTTGAGCGCGGGACAGGGGAGCTCTGGGGCCAACGTCCTGACTTTC	CASSLSAGQGSSGANVLTF	TRBD1	TRBV5-1	NA	TRBJ2-6